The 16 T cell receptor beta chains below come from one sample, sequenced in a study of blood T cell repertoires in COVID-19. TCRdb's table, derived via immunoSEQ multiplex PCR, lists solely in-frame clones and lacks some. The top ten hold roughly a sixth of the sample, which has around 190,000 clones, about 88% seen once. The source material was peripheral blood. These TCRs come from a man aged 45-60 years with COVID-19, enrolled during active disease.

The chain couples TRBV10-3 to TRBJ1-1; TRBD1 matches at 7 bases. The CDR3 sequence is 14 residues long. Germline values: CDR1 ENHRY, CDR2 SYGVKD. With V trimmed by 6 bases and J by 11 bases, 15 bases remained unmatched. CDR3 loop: CAIRGQAYSLEAFF. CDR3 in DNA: TGTGCCATCAGAGGACAGGCGTATTCCTTGGAGGCTTTCTTT.

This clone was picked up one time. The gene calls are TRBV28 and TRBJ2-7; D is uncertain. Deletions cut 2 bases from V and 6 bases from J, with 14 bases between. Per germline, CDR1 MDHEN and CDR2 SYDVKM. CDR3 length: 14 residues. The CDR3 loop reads CASSLGSDTAEQYF. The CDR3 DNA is TGTGCCAGCAGTTTAGGATCTGACACGGCCGAGCAGTACTTC.

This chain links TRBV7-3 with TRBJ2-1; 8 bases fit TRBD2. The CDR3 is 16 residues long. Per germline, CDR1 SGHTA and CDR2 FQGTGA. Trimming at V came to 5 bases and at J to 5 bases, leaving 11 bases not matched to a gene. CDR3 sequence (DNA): TGTGCCAGCAGCACGGCCGGGAGGGCCGGGGACAATGAGCAGTTCTTC. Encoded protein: CASSTAGRAGDNEQFF.

The CDR3 sequence: CASSPLAGGLQETQYF. CDR3 in DNA: TGTGCCAGCAGTCCGCTAGCGGGAGGTCTCCAAGAGACCCAGTACTTC. This sequence joins TRBV9 and TRBJ2-5, with 11 bases aligning to TRBD2. Unmatched junction bases numbered 7, after V lost 5 bases and J lost 1 base. The CDR3 contains 16 residues. Germline V lookup: CDR1 SGDLS, CDR2 YYNGEE.

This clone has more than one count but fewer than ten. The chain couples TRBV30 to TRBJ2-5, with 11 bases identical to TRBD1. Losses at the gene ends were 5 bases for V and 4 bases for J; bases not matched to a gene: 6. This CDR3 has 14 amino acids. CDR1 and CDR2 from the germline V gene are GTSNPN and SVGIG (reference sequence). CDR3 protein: CAWGPGQGVETQYF. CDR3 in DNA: TGTGCCTGGGGGCCGGGACAGGGGGTAGAGACCCAGTACTTC.

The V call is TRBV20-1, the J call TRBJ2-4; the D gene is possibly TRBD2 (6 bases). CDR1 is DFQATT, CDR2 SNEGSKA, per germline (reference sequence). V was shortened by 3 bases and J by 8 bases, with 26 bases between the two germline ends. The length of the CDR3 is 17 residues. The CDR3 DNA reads TGCAGTGCTAGTAGTTTGGTGGGAGGTCCGAGACTAGACATTCAGTACTTC. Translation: CSASSLVGGPRLDIQYF.

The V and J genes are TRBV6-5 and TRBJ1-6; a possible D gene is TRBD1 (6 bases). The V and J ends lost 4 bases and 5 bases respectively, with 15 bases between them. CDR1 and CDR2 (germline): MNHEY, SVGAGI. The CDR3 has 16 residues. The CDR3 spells CASSLQGGYNNSPLHF. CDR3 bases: TGTGCCAGCAGTTTACAGGGTGGCTATAATAATTCACCCCTCCACTTT.

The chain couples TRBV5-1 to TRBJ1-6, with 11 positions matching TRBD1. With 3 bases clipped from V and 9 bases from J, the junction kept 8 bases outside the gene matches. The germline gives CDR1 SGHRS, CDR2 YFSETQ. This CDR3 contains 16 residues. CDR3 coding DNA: TGCGCCAGCAGCTACGGGACAGGGGGAGAGGGTTCACCCCTCCACTTT. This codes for CASSYGTGGEGSPLHF.

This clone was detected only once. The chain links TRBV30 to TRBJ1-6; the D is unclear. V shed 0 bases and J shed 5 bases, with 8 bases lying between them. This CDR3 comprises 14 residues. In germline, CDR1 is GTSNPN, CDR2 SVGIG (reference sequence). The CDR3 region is CAWSVTVNNSPLHF. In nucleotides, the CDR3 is TGTGCCTGGAGTGTTACGGTGAATAATTCACCCCTCCACTTT. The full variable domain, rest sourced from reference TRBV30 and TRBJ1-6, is SQTIHQWPATLVQPVGSPLSLECTVEGTSNPNLYWYRQAAGRGLQLLFYSVGIGQISSEVPQNLSASRPQDRQFILSSKKLLLSDSGFYLCAWSVTVNNSPLHFGNGTRLTVT.

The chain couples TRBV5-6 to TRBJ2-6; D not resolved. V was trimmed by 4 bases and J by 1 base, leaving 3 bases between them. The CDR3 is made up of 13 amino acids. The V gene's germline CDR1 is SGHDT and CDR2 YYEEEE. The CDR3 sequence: CASSQSGANVLTF. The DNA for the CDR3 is TGTGCCAGCAGCCAATCTGGGGCCAACGTCCTGACTTTC.

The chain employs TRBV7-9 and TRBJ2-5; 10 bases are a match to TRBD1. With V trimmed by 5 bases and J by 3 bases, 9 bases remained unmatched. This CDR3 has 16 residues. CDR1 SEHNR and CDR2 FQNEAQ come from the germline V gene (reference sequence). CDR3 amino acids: CASSPGTGDYKETQYF. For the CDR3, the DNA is TGTGCCAGCAGCCCCGGGACAGGGGACTACAAAGAGACCCAGTACTTC.

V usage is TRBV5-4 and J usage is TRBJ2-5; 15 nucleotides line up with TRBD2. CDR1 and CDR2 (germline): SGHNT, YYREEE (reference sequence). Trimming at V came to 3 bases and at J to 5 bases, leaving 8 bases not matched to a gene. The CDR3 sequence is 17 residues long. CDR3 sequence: CASSSGTSGRLLETQYF. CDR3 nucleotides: TGTGCCAGCAGCTCCGGGACTAGCGGGAGGCTCCTCGAGACCCAGTACTTC. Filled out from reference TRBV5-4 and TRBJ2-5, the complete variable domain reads ETGVTQSPTHLIKTRGQQVTLRCSSQSGHNTVSWYQQALGQGPQFIFQYYREEENGRGNFPPRFSGLQFPNYSSELNVNALELDDSALYLCASSSGTSGRLLETQYFGPGTRLLVL.

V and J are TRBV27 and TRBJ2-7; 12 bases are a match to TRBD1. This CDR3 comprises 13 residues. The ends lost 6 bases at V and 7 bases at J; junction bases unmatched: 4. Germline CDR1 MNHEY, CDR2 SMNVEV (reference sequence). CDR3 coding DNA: TGTGCCAGCAGCGGGACAGGGGGCTGGGAGCAGTACTTC. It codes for CASSGTGGWEQYF.

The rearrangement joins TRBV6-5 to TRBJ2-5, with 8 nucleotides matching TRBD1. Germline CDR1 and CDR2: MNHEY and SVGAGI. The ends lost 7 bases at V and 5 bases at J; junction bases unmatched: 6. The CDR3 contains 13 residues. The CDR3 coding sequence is TGTGCCAGCACGGACAGGGCTCATGAGACCCAGTACTTC. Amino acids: CASTDRAHETQYF.

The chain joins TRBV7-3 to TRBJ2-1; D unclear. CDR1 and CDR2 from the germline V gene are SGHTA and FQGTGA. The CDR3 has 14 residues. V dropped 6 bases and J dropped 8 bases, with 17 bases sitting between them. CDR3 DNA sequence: TGTGCCAGCAGTCGAACCAATACTTTTGATGAGCAGTTCTTC. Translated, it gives CASSRTNTFDEQFF.

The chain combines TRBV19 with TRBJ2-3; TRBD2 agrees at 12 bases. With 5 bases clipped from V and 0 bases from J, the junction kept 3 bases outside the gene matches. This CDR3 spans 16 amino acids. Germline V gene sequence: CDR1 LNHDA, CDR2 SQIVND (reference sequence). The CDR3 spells CASSLAGGPSTDTQYF. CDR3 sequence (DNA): TGTGCCAGTAGTCTAGCGGGGGGGCCGAGCACAGATACGCAGTATTTT.